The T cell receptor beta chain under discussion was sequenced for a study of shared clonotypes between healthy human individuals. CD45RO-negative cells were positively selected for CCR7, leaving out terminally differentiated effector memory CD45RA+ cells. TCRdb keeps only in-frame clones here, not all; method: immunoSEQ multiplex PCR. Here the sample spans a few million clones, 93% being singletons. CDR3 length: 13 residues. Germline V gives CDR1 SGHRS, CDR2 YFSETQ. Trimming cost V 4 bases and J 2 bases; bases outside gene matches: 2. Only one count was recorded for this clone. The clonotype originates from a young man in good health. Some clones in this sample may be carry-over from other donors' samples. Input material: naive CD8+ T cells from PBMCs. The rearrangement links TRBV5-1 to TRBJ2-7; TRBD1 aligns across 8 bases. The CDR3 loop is CASSPDRAYEQYF. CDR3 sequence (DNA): TGCGCCAGCAGCCCGGACAGGGCCTACGAGCAGTACTTC.